Sequencing of this T cell receptor beta chain was carried out in a study of T-cell memory formation after mild COVID-19. As regards this clonotype: Its antigen remains unknown.

Findings of the study overall: Memory sampled before infection contained some responding clones, suggesting cross-reactive memory joined. CD4+ contracting clones were found mainly in CM and EM, and CD8+ ones in EMRA. Clones contracting over day 15 to 85 were CD4/CD8 balanced, with later expanders leaning CD4+.

Employing constant-segment primers, 5'RACE generated TCR alpha and TCR beta cDNA libraries bearing sample barcodes and UMIs. One entry per CDR3 protein, called by TCRdb with MiXCR from the 5' RACE reads. Here the sample spans some 130,000 distinct CDR3 sequences, under 30% being singletons. V was shortened by 4 bases and J by 7 bases, with 14 bases between the two germline ends. CDR3 size: 13 residues. The germline CDR1 and CDR2 sequences are DFQATT and SNEGSKA (reference sequence). This TCR was recovered from an adult woman who had mild COVID-19 (a few samples of this study predate the infection). Cell type and time point are not known. The specimen was PBMCs or a T cell subset sorted from them (not recorded which). The gene calls are TRBV20-1 and TRBJ1-3; D remains ambiguous. The CDR3 DNA sequence: TGCAGTGCTATGGTTCCCTCGTTTAACACCATATATTTT. It specifies CSAMVPSFNTIYF.